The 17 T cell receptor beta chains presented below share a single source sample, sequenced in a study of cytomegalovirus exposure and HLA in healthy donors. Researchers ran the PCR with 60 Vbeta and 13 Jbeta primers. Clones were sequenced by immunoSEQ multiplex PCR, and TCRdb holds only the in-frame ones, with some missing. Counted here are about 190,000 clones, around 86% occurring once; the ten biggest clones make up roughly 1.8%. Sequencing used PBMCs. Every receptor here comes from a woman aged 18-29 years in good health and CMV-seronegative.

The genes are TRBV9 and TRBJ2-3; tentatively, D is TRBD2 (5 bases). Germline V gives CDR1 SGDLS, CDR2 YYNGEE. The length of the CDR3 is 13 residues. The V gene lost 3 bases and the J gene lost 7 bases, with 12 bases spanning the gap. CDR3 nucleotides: TGTGCCAGCAGCGAGCCCCTAGCTCATACGCAGTATTTT. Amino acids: CASSEPLAHTQYF.

Written as DNA, the CDR3 is TGTGCCAGCAGTGAAGCCCCATCAGGGTTCGGTCAGCCCCAGCATTTT. Its protein is CASSEAPSGFGQPQHF. The chain employs TRBV6-1 and TRBJ1-5; D is perhaps TRBD1 (5 bases). This CDR3 is 16 amino acids long. Germline loops: CDR1 MNHNS, CDR2 SASEGT. V lost 0 bases and J 6 bases, leaving 15 bases between the germline ends.

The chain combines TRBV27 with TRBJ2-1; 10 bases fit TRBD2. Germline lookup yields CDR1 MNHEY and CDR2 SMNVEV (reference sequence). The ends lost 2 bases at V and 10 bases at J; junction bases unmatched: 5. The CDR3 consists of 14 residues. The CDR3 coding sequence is TGTGCCAGCAGTTTAGGTAGCGGGAGGCGGGAGCAGTTCTTC. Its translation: CASSLGSGRREQFF.

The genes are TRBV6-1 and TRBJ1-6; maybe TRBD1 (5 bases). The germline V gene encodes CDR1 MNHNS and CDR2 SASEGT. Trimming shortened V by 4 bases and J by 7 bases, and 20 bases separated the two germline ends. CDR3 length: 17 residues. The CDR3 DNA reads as TGTGCCAGCAGTGGACTGGGCCCCGGGACTGGAAATTCACCCCTCCACTTT. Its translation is CASSGLGPGTGNSPLHF.

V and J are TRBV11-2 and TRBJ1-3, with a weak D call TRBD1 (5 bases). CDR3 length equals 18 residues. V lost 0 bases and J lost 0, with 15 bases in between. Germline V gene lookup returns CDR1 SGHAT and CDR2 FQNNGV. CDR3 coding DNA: TGTGCCAGCAGCTTAGACGGGGGAGGCTACCCCTCTGGAAACACCATATATTTT. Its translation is CASSLDGGGYPSGNTIYF. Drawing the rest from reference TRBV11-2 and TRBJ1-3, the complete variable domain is EAGVAQSPRYKIIEKRQSVAFWCNPISGHATLYWYQQILGQGPKLLIQFQNNGVVDDSQLPKDRFSAERLKGVDSTLKIQPAKLEDSAVYLCASSLDGGGYPSGNTIYFGEGSWLTVV.

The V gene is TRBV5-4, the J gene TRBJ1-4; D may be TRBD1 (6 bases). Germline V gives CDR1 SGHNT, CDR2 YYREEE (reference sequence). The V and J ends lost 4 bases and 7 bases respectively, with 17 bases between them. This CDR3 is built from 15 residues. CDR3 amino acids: CASSRGGQTGEKLFF. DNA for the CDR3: TGTGCCAGCAGCCGCGGGGGGCAAACGGGTGAAAAACTGTTTTTT.

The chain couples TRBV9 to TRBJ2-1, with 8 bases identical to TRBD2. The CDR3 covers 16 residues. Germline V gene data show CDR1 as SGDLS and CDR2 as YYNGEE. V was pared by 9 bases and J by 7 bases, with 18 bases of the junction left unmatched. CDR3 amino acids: CATTPAWGRGANEQFF. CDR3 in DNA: TGTGCCACCACTCCGGCCTGGGGGCGGGGGGCAAATGAGCAGTTCTTC.

CDR3 in amino acids: CASSPQEGGSSTEAFF. CDR3 coding DNA: TGTGCCAGCTCACCACAAGAGGGGGGGAGTAGCACTGAAGCTTTCTTT. The V gene is TRBV18, the J gene TRBJ1-1; maybe TRBD1 (6 bases). Germline V gene data show CDR1 as KGHSH and CDR2 as LQKENI. This CDR3 has 16 residues. V lost 1 base and J lost 4, with 16 bases in between.

The chain's CDR3 is CASSLIRQGAGNSPLHF. The CDR3 DNA reads as TGTGCCAGCAGTTTAATTCGGCAGGGGGCGGGTAATTCACCCCTCCACTTT. The genes are TRBV28 and TRBJ1-6; 8 bases agree with TRBD1. The germline V gene has CDR1 MDHEN and CDR2 SYDVKM. With 2 bases clipped from V and 6 bases from J, the junction kept 9 bases outside the gene matches. The CDR3 loop spans 17 amino acids.

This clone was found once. CDR3 sequence reads: CASSVTSGEYNEQFF. The CDR3, as DNA: TGCGCCAGCAGCGTGACTAGCGGGGAGTACAATGAGCAGTTCTTC. This rearrangement joins TRBV5-1 to TRBJ2-1, with TRBD2 matching over 11 bases. The CDR3 extends over 15 amino acids. J was trimmed by 4 bases and V by 4 bases; bases with no gene match: 4. Germline V gene sequence: CDR1 SGHRS, CDR2 YFSETQ.

The CDR3 loop is CASSSLEAFF. The CDR3 region has the DNA TGTGCCAGCAGTTCACTAGAAGCTTTCTTT. The chain carries TRBV2 and TRBJ1-1; unclear D gene. V lost 5 bases to trimming and J lost 8 bases, with 6 bases between them. This CDR3 is 10 amino acids long. CDR1 and CDR2 (germline): SNHLY, FYNNEI.

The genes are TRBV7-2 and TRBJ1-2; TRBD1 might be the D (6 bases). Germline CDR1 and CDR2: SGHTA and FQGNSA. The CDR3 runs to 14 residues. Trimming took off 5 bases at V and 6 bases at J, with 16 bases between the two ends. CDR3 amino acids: CASSPRGGGDGYTF. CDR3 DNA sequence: TGTGCCAGCAGCCCTCGAGGGGGGGGTGATGGCTACACCTTC.

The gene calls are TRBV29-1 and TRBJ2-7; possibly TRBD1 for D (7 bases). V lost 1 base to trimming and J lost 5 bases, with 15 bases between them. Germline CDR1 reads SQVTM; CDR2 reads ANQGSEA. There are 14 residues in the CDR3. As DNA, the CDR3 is TGCAGCGTTGAAGGCGGAGGGGGCCCTCACGAGCAGTACTTC. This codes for CSVEGGGGPHEQYF.

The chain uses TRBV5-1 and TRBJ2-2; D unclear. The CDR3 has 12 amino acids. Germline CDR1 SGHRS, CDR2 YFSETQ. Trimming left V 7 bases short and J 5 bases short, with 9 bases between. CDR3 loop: CASGLATGELFF. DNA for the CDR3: TGCGCCAGCGGGCTTGCGACCGGGGAGCTGTTTTTT.

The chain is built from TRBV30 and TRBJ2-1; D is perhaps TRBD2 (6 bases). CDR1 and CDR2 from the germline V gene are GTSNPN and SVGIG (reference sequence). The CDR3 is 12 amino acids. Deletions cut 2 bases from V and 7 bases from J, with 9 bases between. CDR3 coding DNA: TGTGCCTGGAGTCCGGAGGGTAATGAGCAGTTCTTC. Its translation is CAWSPEGNEQFF.

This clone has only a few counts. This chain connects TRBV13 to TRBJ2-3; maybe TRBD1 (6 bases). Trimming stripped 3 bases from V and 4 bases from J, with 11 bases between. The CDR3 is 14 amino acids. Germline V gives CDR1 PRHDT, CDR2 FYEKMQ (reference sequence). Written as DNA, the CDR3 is TGTGCCAGCAGCTTGGACAGATCATCAGATACGCAGTATTTT. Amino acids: CASSLDRSSDTQYF.

CDR3 protein: CASRSGVNTGELFF. The CDR3 nucleotides read TGTGCCAGCAGGAGCGGGGTCAACACCGGGGAGCTGTTTTTT. V and J are TRBV27 and TRBJ2-2, with 7 positions matching TRBD2. Germline CDR1 is MNHEY and CDR2 is SMNVEV (reference sequence). J gave up 2 bases and V 6 bases, and 3 bases lay outside the gene matches. The CDR3 is made up of 14 amino acids.